A single sample is the source of the 21 T cell receptor beta chains below, sequenced in a study of cytomegalovirus exposure and HLA in healthy donors. The PCR employed 60 Vbeta primers together with 13 Jbeta primers. The protocol was immunoSEQ multiplex PCR, while the TCRdb copy is restricted to in-frame clones and leaves out a portion. The sample consists of about 140,000 clones, roughly 70% of them appearing once. The material sequenced was PBMCs. The receptors originated from a man aged 25 to 45 in good health and CMV-seropositive.

This clone was counted between two and nine times. This chain connects TRBV6-5 to TRBJ1-2; D ambiguous. This CDR3 contains 14 residues. V was shortened by 10 bases and J by 4 bases, with 19 bases between the two germline ends. Germline-derived CDR1 and CDR2 are MNHEY and SVGAGI. This CDR3 is CATKAVAGSYGYTF. CDR3 nucleotides: TGTGCCACCAAGGCAGTAGCGGGCAGCTATGGCTACACCTTC.

The CDR3 DNA sequence: TGTGCCAGCAGCTCCTTGCCTGGGGGGATCCCCGGGGAGCTGTTTTTT. Translation: CASSSLPGGIPGELFF. The chain has TRBV7-8 and TRBJ2-2, with D possibly being TRBD2 (6 bases). The CDR3 runs 16 residues. Germline V gene lookup returns CDR1 SGHVS and CDR2 FQNEAQ. V gave up 4 bases and J gave up 6 bases, with 18 bases separating them.

This clone was counted once. CDR3 nucleotide sequence: TGTGCCAGCAGTGATAGTACAACTAATGAAAAACTGTTTTTT. Its protein is CASSDSTTNEKLFF. The rearrangement joins TRBV2 to TRBJ1-4; D is uncertain. Germline V gene sequence: CDR1 SNHLY, CDR2 FYNNEI. This CDR3 region has 14 residues. V lost 3 bases and J 0 bases, leaving 5 bases between the germline ends.

This clone was observed a few times. CDR3 in DNA: TGTGCCAGCAGTGCCGCGGGAGTTACCATGTTCTACGAGCAGTACTTC. Translating it yields CASSAAGVTMFYEQYF. The chain has TRBV6-1 and TRBJ2-7; 7 bases fit TRBD2. Germline CDR1 and CDR2: MNHNS and SASEGT. V was clipped by 4 bases and J by 3 bases; unmatched bases: 12. This CDR3 is built from 16 residues.

This chain connects TRBV7-9 to TRBJ1-2, with D unresolved. Per the germline V gene, CDR1 is SEHNR and CDR2 is FQNEAQ (reference sequence). The CDR3 covers 13 residues. The germline V and J ends were trimmed by 0 bases and 6 bases, with 8 bases remaining between them. CDR3 residues: CASSLAAGNGYTF. Written as DNA, the CDR3 is TGTGCCAGCAGCTTAGCCGCGGGGAATGGCTACACCTTC.

The rearrangement links TRBV7-9 to TRBJ1-5; possibly TRBD1 for D (5 bases). V was cut by 5 bases and J by 6 bases, with 14 bases left in between. The germline CDR1 and CDR2 sequences are SEHNR and FQNEAQ (reference sequence). The CDR3 length is 14 residues. Written as DNA, the CDR3 is TGTGCCAGCAGCGGGGTGGGGGGTTCTCAGCCCCAGCATTTT. Its translation is CASSGVGGSQPQHF.

CDR3 coding DNA: TGTGCCAGCAGCTCAAGCACGGGACAGGGGGTCACTGAAGCTTTCTTT. This sequence encodes CASSSSTGQGVTEAFF. This chain joins TRBV5-4 and TRBJ1-1; TRBD1 aligns across 11 bases. This CDR3 is built from 16 residues. Per the germline V gene, CDR1 is SGHNT and CDR2 is YYREEE (reference sequence). V shed 3 bases and J 4 bases; nucleotides not matched to a gene: 8.

The rearrangement links TRBV7-9 to TRBJ1-1; D possibly corresponds to TRBD1 (6 bases). The CDR3 consists of 13 residues. The V gene's germline CDR1 is SEHNR and CDR2 FQNEAQ (reference sequence). CDR3 coding DNA: TGTTCCTGCATGGGACAATCGAACACTGAAGCTTTCTTT. Its protein is CSCMGQSNTEAFF.

The V and J genes are TRBV30 and TRBJ2-7; D unclear. CDR1 is GTSNPN and CDR2 is SVGIG in the germline V gene (reference sequence). CDR3 length: 13 residues. The germline V and J ends were trimmed by 0 bases and 3 bases, with 9 bases remaining between them. This chain's CDR3 is CAWSVHLVYEQYF. CDR3 sequence (DNA): TGTGCCTGGAGTGTACATCTGGTCTACGAGCAGTACTTC.

The V call is TRBV6-5, the J call TRBJ2-5; maybe TRBD2 (5 bases). The end of the DNA aligns better with TRBJ2-7, so the J call may be wrong. The germline V gene has CDR1 MNHEY and CDR2 SVGAGI. This CDR3 spans 14 amino acids. CDR3 amino acids: CASSYSRDSYEQYF. The CDR3 nucleotides are TGTGCCAGCAGTTACTCGAGGGACTCCTACGAGCAGTACTTC.

The V gene is TRBV2, the J gene TRBJ2-1, with 9 bases fitting TRBD2. The CDR3 extends over 13 amino acids. With 5 bases clipped from V and 6 bases from J, the junction kept 2 bases outside the gene matches. The germline V gene has CDR1 SNHLY and CDR2 FYNNEI. The CDR3 loop is CASSSGRFNEQFF. The CDR3 bases are TGTGCCAGCAGTAGCGGGAGGTTCAATGAGCAGTTCTTC.

The chain is built from TRBV4-1 and TRBJ2-7, with D maybe TRBD1 (5 bases). The CDR3 loop spans 16 amino acids. V was pared by 4 bases and J by 0 bases, with 16 bases between. Germline values: CDR1 MGHRA, CDR2 YSYEKL. The CDR3 region has the DNA TGCGCCAGCAGCCTGGACAATTTCGAGAGCTCCTACGAGCAGTACTTC. This encodes CASSLDNFESSYEQYF.

This chain connects TRBV12-5 to TRBJ2-4, with D perhaps TRBD1 (6 bases). Germline-derived CDR1 and CDR2 are LGHNT and FRNRAP. Trimming took 6 bases from V and 6 from J, leaving 15 bases between them. The CDR3 spans 14 residues. CDR3 DNA sequence: TGTGCTAGTGGCCGGGACATCGCCGCAAACATTCAGTACTTC. It is translated as CASGRDIAANIQYF.

V gene TRBV15 combines with J gene TRBJ2-5; 7 bases agree with TRBD1. The germline V gene has CDR1 LNHNV and CDR2 YYDKDF (reference sequence). With V trimmed by 0 bases and J by 2 bases, 6 bases remained unmatched. This CDR3 contains 16 residues. In DNA form, the CDR3 reads TGTGCCACCAGCAGAGAGAGGACAGGAAAACAAGAGACCCAGTACTTC. This gives the protein CATSRERTGKQETQYF.

This chain connects TRBV30 to TRBJ1-3; D remains unclear. The CDR3 sequence is 14 residues long. The V gene's germline CDR1 is GTSNPN and CDR2 SVGIG (reference sequence). V was pared by 5 bases and J by 0 bases, with 11 bases between. CDR3 bases: TGTGCCTGGGGTACCGTCGGCTCTGGAAACACCATATATTTT. This sequence encodes CAWGTVGSGNTIYF. Full variable domain (rest looked up from reference TRBV30 and TRBJ1-3): SQTIHQWPATLVQPVGSPLSLECTVEGTSNPNLYWYRQAAGRGLQLLFYSVGIGQISSEVPQNLSASRPQDRQFILSSKKLLLSDSGFYLCAWGTVGSGNTIYFGEGSWLTVV.

The V and J genes are TRBV7-9 and TRBJ1-2, with D perhaps TRBD1 (6 bases). The CDR3 covers 14 residues. Germline CDR1 SEHNR, CDR2 FQNEAQ (reference sequence). V was pared by 5 bases and J by 4 bases, with 14 bases between. CDR3 protein: CASSTPTGSYGYTF. CDR3 nucleotide sequence: TGTGCCAGCAGCACCCCCACAGGGTCCTATGGCTACACCTTC. The full variable domain, its missing parts supplied by reference TRBV7-9 and TRBJ1-2, is DTGVSQNPRHKITKRGQNVTFRCDPISEHNRLYWYRQTLGQGPEFLTYFQNEAQLEKSRLLSDRFSAERPKGSFSTLEIQRTEQGDSAMYLCASSTPTGSYGYTFGSGTRLTVV.

The J gene is TRBJ1-2, the V gene TRBV6-4; D gene unclear. V lost 3 bases and J lost 3, with 14 bases in between. CDR1 is MRHNA, CDR2 SNTAGT, per germline. This CDR3 has 15 amino acids. In nucleotides, the CDR3 is TGTGCCAGCAGTGAAAGCGACGGAGAGTACTATGGCTACACCTTC. Encoded protein: CASSESDGEYYGYTF.

The chain is built from TRBV6-5 and TRBJ1-1; a possible D gene is TRBD1 (5 bases). This CDR3 is 12 amino acids long. Deletions cut 8 bases from V and 4 bases from J, with 11 bases between. Germline lookup yields CDR1 MNHEY and CDR2 SVGAGI. The CDR3, as DNA: TGTGCCAGCGGGGGGGGTGGCACTGAAGCTTTCTTT. The encoded protein is CASGGGGTEAFF.

The rearrangement links TRBV11-2 to TRBJ1-5; 7 bases align to TRBD1. Trimming took 4 bases from V and 2 from J; bases not matched to a gene: 2. This CDR3 region has 14 residues. In germline, CDR1 is SGHAT, CDR2 FQNNGV. CDR3 residues: CASSYTGGNQPQHF. In DNA, the CDR3 is TGTGCCAGCAGCTATACAGGGGGCAATCAGCCCCAGCATTTT.

This clone appeared once. The chain carries TRBV2 and TRBJ2-2, with TRBD1 as a possible D gene (6 bases). The germline V gene encodes CDR1 SNHLY and CDR2 FYNNEI. CDR3 length: 11 residues. V lost 10 bases and J lost 5, with 8 bases in between. CDR3 in amino acids: CATTGTGELFF. Here the CDR3 DNA reads TGTGCCACGACAGGAACCGGGGAGCTGTTTTTT.

The chain has TRBV21-1 and TRBJ2-7; TRBD2 is taken as the D call from the table, unchecked against the DNA. TRBV21-1 is designated a pseudogene. This CDR3 region has 16 residues. DNA of the CDR3: TGTGCCAGCAGCCTACAGAAGCGGGAGAGCTCCTACGAGCAGTACTTC. Encoded protein: CASSLQKRESSYEQYF.